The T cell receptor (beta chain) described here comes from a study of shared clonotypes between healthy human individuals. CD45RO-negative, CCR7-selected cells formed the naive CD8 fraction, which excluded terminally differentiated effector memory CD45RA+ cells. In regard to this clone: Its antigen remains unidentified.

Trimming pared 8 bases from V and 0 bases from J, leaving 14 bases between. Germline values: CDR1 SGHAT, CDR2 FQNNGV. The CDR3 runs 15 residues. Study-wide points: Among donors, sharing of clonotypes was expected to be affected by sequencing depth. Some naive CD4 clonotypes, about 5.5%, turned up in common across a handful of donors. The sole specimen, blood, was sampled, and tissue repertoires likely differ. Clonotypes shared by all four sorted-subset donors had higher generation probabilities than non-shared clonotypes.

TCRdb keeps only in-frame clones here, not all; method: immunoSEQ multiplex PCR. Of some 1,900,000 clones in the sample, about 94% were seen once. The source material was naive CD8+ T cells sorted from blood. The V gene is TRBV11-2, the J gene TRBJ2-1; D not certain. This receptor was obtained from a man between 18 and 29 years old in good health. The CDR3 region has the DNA TGTGCCAGCTCAGAGGAACATAGCTCCTACAATGAGCAGTTCTTC. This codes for CASSEEHSSYNEQFF. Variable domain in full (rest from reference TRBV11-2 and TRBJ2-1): EAGVAQSPRYKIIEKRQSVAFWCNPISGHATLYWYQQILGQGPKLLIQFQNNGVVDDSQLPKDRFSAERLKGVDSTLKIQPAKLEDSAVYLCASSEEHSSYNEQFFGPGTRLTVL.